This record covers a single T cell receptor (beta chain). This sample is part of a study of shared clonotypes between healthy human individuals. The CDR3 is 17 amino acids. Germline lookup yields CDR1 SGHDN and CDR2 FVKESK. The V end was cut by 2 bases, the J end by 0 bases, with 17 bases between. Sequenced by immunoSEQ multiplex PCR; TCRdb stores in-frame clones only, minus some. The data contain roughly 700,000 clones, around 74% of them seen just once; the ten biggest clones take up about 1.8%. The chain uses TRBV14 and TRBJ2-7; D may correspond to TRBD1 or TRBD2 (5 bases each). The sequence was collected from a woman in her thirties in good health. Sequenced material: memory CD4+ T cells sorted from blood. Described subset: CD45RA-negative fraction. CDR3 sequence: CASSQIPRGDHSYEQYF. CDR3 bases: TGTGCCAGCAGCCAAATACCTAGAGGGGACCACTCCTACGAGCAGTACTTC.